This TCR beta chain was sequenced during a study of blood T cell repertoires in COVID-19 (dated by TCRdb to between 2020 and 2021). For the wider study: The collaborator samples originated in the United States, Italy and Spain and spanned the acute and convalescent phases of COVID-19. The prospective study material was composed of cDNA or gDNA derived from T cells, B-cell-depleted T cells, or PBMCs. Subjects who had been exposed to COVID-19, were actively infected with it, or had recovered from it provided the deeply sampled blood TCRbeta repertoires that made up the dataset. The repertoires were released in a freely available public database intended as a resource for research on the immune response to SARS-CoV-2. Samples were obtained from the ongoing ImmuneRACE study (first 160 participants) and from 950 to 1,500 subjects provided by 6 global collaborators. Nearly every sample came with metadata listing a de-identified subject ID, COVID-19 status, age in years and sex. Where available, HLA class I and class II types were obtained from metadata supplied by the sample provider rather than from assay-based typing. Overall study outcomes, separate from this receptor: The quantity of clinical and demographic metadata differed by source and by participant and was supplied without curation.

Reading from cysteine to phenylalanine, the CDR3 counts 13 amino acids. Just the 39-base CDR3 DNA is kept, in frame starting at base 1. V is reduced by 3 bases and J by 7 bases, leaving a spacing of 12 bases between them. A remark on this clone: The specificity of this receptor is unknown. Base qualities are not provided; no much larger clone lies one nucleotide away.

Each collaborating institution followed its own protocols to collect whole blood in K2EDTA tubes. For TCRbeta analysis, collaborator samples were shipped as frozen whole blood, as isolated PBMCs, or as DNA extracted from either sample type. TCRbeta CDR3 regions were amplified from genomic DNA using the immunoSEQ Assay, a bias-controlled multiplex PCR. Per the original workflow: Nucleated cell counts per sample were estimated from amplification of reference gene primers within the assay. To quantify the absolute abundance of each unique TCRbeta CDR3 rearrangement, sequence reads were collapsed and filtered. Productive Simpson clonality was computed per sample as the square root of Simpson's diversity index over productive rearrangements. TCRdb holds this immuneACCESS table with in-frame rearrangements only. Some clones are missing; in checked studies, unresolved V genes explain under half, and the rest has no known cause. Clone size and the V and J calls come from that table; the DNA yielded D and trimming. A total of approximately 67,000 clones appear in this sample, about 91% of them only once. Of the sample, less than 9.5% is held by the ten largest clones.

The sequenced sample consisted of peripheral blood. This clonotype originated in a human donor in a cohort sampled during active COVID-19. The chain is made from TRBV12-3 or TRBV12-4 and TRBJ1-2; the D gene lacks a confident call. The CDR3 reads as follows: CASSFNSGFGYTF. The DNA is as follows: TGTGCCAGCAGTTTTAATTCGGGGTTTGGCTACACCTTC.